This T cell receptor (beta chain) is from a study of Ad26.COV2.S vaccination and SARS-CoV-2 variants. CDR3 length equals 14 residues. V lost 1 base to trimming and J lost 0 bases, with 6 bases between them. Germline V gene sequence: CDR1 KGHSH, CDR2 LQKENI. This clone occurred once. As for treatment: approximately 18 received Ad26.COV2.S at low or high dose, single or two shots; roughly five received placebo; per-sample allocation not given. Following the first vaccine or placebo injection, samples were taken on day 63. SARS-CoV-2 spike from the Wuhan strain was encoded by the vaccine, an Ad26 vector. TCRdb keeps only in-frame clones here, not all; method: immunoSEQ multiplex PCR. The sample consists of roughly 380,000 clones, around 87% of them appearing once.

This chain connects TRBV18 to TRBJ1-2; the D is unclear. This TCR came from a person between 18 and 65 years old who received the Ad26.COV2.S COVID-19 vaccine or a placebo. Here the sequenced sample was peripheral blood, taken in a trial of Ad26.COV2.S vaccine versus placebo. The CDR3 DNA reads as TGTGCCAGCTCACCACAGGGAACTAACTATGGCTACACCTTC. This encodes CASSPQGTNYGYTF.